The subject of this entry is one T cell receptor (beta chain). What it binds is not known. PCR used 60 Vbeta primers and 13 Jbeta primers. Repertoires were generated with immunoSEQ multiplex PCR, while TCRdb's copy carries only in-frame clones and drops some. The table has 130,000 or so clones, over 75% seen once; the top ten hold 1.5% to 2%. The source of the sample is a study of cytomegalovirus exposure and HLA in healthy donors. Study-wide results and caveats: As was reported, the HLA-A and HLA-B alleles of most subjects were accurately predicted from TCR beta sequences. The investigators catalogued 164 TCR beta chains as cytomegalovirus-associated.

Trimming cost V 4 bases and J 5 bases, with 8 bases left between them. The CDR3 has 12 amino acids. From germline, CDR1 is MNHEY and CDR2 SVGAGI. The sample taken for sequencing was PBMCs. This TCR was recovered from a man aged 35 to 55 in good health and CMV-seronegative. The rearrangement joins TRBV6-5 to TRBJ2-5; D remains ambiguous. In DNA form, the CDR3 reads TGTGCCAGCAGTTTTACAGAGGAGACCCAGTACTTC. As protein: CASSFTEETQYF.